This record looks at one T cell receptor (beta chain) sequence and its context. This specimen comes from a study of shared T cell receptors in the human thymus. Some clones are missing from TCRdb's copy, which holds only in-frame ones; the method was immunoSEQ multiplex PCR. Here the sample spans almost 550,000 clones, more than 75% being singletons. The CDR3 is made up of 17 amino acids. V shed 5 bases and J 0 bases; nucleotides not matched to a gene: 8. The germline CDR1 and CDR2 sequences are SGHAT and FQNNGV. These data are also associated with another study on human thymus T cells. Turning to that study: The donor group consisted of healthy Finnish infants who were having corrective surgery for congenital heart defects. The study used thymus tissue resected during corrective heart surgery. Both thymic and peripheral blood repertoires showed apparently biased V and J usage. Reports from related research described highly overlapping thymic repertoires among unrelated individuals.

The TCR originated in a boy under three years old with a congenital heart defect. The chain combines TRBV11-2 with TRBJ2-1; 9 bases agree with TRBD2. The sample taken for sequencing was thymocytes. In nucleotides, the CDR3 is TGTGCCAGCAGCCCCGGACTAGCGCTTCGCTCCTACAATGAGCAGTTCTTC. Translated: CASSPGLALRSYNEQFF.